This T cell receptor (beta chain) was found in a study of cytomegalovirus exposure and HLA in healthy donors. Study-wide results and caveats: A few chains tied to CMV proved CMV antigen-specific in vitro. In a later analysis, compared with equally common non-associated chains, HLA-associated beta chains were more expanded. Most subjects' HLA-A and HLA-B alleles were reportedly predicted from TCR beta sequences.

Trimming cost V 4 bases and J 8 bases; bases outside gene matches: 10. Looked up from germline, CDR1 is SGHRS and CDR2 is YFSETQ. CDR3 length: 14 amino acids. PCR amplification relied on 60 Vbeta primers (plus 13 Jbeta primers). Profiling relied on immunoSEQ multiplex PCR, and the TCRdb table lists in-frame clones only, not all of them. Found here are approximately 45,000 clones; the top ten clones hold roughly a sixth. On this clone itself: Its antigen is still unknown.

The donors comprised healthy bone marrow donors. Sequencing was carried out using PBMCs. The sequence was collected from a male donor in good health and CMV-seronegative. This chain joins TRBV5-1 and TRBJ1-2, with TRBD1 matching 8 bases. CDR3 sequence reads: CASSPTTGEEGYTF. The CDR3 coding sequence is TGCGCCAGCAGCCCCACGACAGGGGAGGAAGGCTACACCTTC. The full variable domain, rest sourced from reference TRBV5-1 and TRBJ1-2, is KAGVTQTPRYLIKTRGQQVTLSCSPISGHRSVSWYQQTPGQGLQFLFEYFSETQRNKGNFPGRFSGRQFSNSRSEMNVSTLELGDSALYLCASSPTTGEEGYTFGSGTRLTVV.